Following are 20 T cell receptor beta chains from one sample sequenced in a study of vaccination effects on CD4 cells after COVID-19. Sequencing was performed with immunoSEQ multiplex PCR; in TCRdb, only in-frame clones are kept and a portion is missing. The sample consists of more than 45,000 clones, over 60% of them appearing once. The culture ran for nine to ten days, and then CD4+ T cells were isolated. Their specific antigens are unknown. The specimen comprised CD4+ T cells from PBMCs cultured without peptide, sampled before COVID-19 vaccination. The receptors were gathered from a human donor who received a COVID-19 vaccine.

The rearrangement joins TRBV5-1 to TRBJ2-5; 11 positions agree with TRBD2. CDR3 length equals 16 residues. CDR1 and CDR2 (germline): SGHRS, YFSETQ. Trimming at V came to 0 bases and at J to 6 bases, leaving 7 bases not matched to a gene. CDR3 in amino acids: CASSLALAGGIKTQYF. As DNA, the CDR3 is TGCGCCAGCAGCTTGGCCCTAGCGGGGGGTATAAAGACCCAGTACTTC. The variable domain in full, completed from reference TRBV5-1 and TRBJ2-5, reads KAGVTQTPRYLIKTRGQQVTLSCSPISGHRSVSWYQQTPGQGLQFLFEYFSETQRNKGNFPGRFSGRQFSNSRSEMNVSTLELGDSALYLCASSLALAGGIKTQYFGPGTRLLVL.

The J gene is TRBJ1-2, the V gene TRBV15; no clear D gene. Germline V gene lookup returns CDR1 LNHNV and CDR2 YYDKDF (reference sequence). Trimming removed 5 bases at V and 4 bases at J, with 8 bases between. The CDR3 loop spans 12 amino acids. The DNA of the CDR3 is TGTGCCACCAGCGGGGAGTCCTATGGCTACACCTTC. Its protein is CATSGESYGYTF.

The V gene is TRBV11-2, the J gene TRBJ1-2, with no clear D. Germline CDR1 SGHAT, CDR2 FQNNGV. The CDR3 loop spans 15 amino acids. Trimming stripped 2 bases from V and 2 bases from J, with 12 bases between. CDR3 protein: CASSLSQGNNYGYTF. Here the CDR3 DNA reads TGTGCCAGCAGCTTAAGTCAAGGAAACAACTATGGCTACACCTTC.

In this sample, this clone turned up once. The rearrangement joins TRBV5-1 to TRBJ2-3, with unresolved D. V lost 5 bases and J lost 3, with 10 bases in between. The CDR3 spans 13 residues. CDR1 SGHRS and CDR2 YFSETQ come from the germline V gene. The CDR3 DNA sequence: TGCGCCAGCAGGTCTAGTGGAACAGATACGCAGTATTTT. It codes for CASRSSGTDTQYF.

The gene calls are TRBV28 and TRBJ1-2; D is undetermined. The germline V gene encodes CDR1 MDHEN and CDR2 SYDVKM. This CDR3 region has 13 residues. V lost 5 bases, J lost 1 base, and 8 bases lay in between. The CDR3 DNA is TGTGCCAGCAGTCTCATGCATAACTATGGCTACACCTTC. Its translation is CASSLMHNYGYTF.

The chain has TRBV5-6 and TRBJ1-4; 8 nucleotides agree with TRBD1. The CDR3 spans 16 residues. The ends lost 4 bases at V and 2 bases at J; junction bases unmatched: 7. The germline V gene has CDR1 SGHDT and CDR2 YYEEEE. Here the CDR3 DNA reads TGTGCCAGCAGCGCGTTGACAGGGGCCACTAATGAAAAACTGTTTTTT. It is translated as CASSALTGATNEKLFF.

The gene calls are TRBV25-1 and TRBJ2-3; perhaps TRBD2 as D (5 bases). CDR3 length: 15 residues. V lost 3 bases and J lost 5, with 15 bases in between. CDR1 is MGHDK, CDR2 SYGVNS, per germline. The CDR3 reads CASSDSGNGRDTQYF. The CDR3, as DNA: TGTGCCAGCAGTGATTCGGGAAACGGCAGAGATACGCAGTATTTT.

In nucleotides, the CDR3 is TGTGCCAGCAGTTTGGCAGGGGGTAGCTTCTTCACAGATACGCAGTATTTT. Amino acids: CASSLAGGSFFTDTQYF. The chain joins TRBV27 to TRBJ2-3, with TRBD1 matching 7 bases. This CDR3 is 17 amino acids long. Germline trimming cut 3 bases from V and 2 bases from J; bases unmatched to any gene: 11. The germline gives CDR1 MNHEY, CDR2 SMNVEV (reference sequence).

The chain uses TRBV5-5 and TRBJ2-5, with 13 bases that match TRBD2. Germline trimming cut 5 bases from V and 5 bases from J; bases unmatched to any gene: 9. CDR3 size: 16 residues. The germline V gene encodes CDR1 SGHKS and CDR2 YYEKEE (reference sequence). The CDR3: CASRIQLAGGRETQYF. The DNA of the CDR3 is TGTGCCAGCAGAATACAACTAGCGGGGGGGCGGGAGACCCAGTACTTC.

The J gene is TRBJ1-2, the V gene TRBV9; D is unclear. The germline CDR1 and CDR2 sequences are SGDLS and YYNGEE. There are 13 residues in the CDR3. Trimming removed 1 base at V and 7 bases at J, with 11 bases between. The CDR3 DNA is TGTGCCAGCAGCGTATTGGGAGTCGGTGGCTACACCTTC. This gives the protein CASSVLGVGGYTF.

The chain employs TRBV10-3 and TRBJ2-1, with 7 bases that match TRBD1. With V trimmed by 4 bases and J by 0 bases, 6 bases remained unmatched. The CDR3 loop spans 16 amino acids. From germline, CDR1 is ENHRY and CDR2 SYGVKD. In DNA, the CDR3 is TGTGCCATCAGTGGACAGGGCACGAGCTCCTACAATGAGCAGTTCTTC. Amino acids: CAISGQGTSSYNEQFF.

The genes are TRBV24-1 and TRBJ2-6; no definite D call. The CDR3 has 17 residues. Trimming cost V 3 bases and J 0 bases, with 11 bases left between them. Germline V gene lookup returns CDR1 KGHDR and CDR2 SFDVKD. For the CDR3, the DNA is TGTGCCACCAGTGATAAAGGCAAAAACTCTGGGGCCAACGTCCTGACTTTC. Protein sequence: CATSDKGKNSGANVLTF.

In DNA, the CDR3 is TGTGCCAGCAGCCAAGATAAGATTAGCGGGGGGGCCGGGGAGACCCAGTACTTC. It yields the protein CASSQDKISGGAGETQYF. The V gene is TRBV3-1 (or the pseudogene TRBV3-2), the J gene TRBJ2-5, with 11 bases fitting TRBD2. The CDR3 totals 18 residues. Germline V gives CDR1 LGHDT, CDR2 YNNKEL (reference sequence). V was pared by 0 bases and J by 5 bases, with 11 bases of the junction left unmatched.

This chain links TRBV7-9 with TRBJ1-5; 7 nucleotides align to TRBD1. This CDR3 is 13 amino acids long. CDR1 is SEHNR, CDR2 FQNEAQ, per germline (reference sequence). Losses at the gene ends were 8 bases for V and 4 bases for J; bases not matched to a gene: 5. CDR3 in DNA: TGTGCCAGCGGACGGACAGGTAATCAGCCCCAGCATTTT. Its translation is CASGRTGNQPQHF.

The chain carries TRBV5-1 and TRBJ2-1; 7 bases agree with TRBD1. V lost 2 bases, J lost 2 bases, and 7 bases stayed unmatched. CDR1 and CDR2 from the germline V gene are SGHRS and YFSETQ. The CDR3 length is 16 residues. CDR3 sequence (DNA): TGCGCCAGCAGCTTACTGGGACAGCGAGCCTACAATGAGCAGTTCTTC. It is translated as CASSLLGQRAYNEQFF.

This clone was seen more than once but under ten times. V usage is TRBV12-3 or TRBV12-4 and J usage is TRBJ1-1; D is ambiguous. The V end lost 2 bases, the J end lost 6 bases, and 7 bases lay between the germline ends. The CDR3 extends over 12 amino acids. CDR3 sequence reads: CASSLRRAEAFF. DNA for the CDR3: TGTGCCAGCAGTTTAAGGAGGGCTGAAGCTTTCTTT.

A few counts support this clone. The V call is TRBV4-1, the J call TRBJ1-2, with unresolved D. The CDR3 spans 13 residues. V dropped 2 bases and J dropped 3 bases, with 7 bases sitting between them. Germline V CDR1 and CDR2: MGHRA, YSYEKL. The CDR3 sequence is CASSQLAHYGYTF. CDR3 bases: TGCGCCAGCAGCCAATTGGCCCACTATGGCTACACCTTC.

This clone has only a few counts. The chain has TRBV12-3 or TRBV12-4 and TRBJ1-6; D not certain. CDR3 length: 12 residues. Trimming removed 3 bases at V and 7 bases at J, with 4 bases between. CDR3 protein: CASSLLNSPLHF. The CDR3 DNA reads as TGTGCCAGCAGTTTGTTGAATTCACCCCTCCACTTT.

This chain joins TRBV18 and TRBJ1-3; D is undetermined. CDR3 length: 16 residues. V dropped 0 bases and J dropped 2 bases, with 11 bases sitting between them. In germline, CDR1 is KGHSH, CDR2 LQKENI. The CDR3 sequence: CASSPPLEVPGNTIYF. DNA of the CDR3: TGTGCCAGCTCACCACCTTTAGAAGTACCTGGAAACACCATATATTTT.

With regard to this clone: Within the sample, other DNA sequences also encode this same CDR3. The V and J genes are TRBV10-2 and TRBJ1-2; D gene ambiguous. V was trimmed by 8 bases and J by 1 base, leaving 5 bases between them. The germline V gene has CDR1 WSHSY and CDR2 SAAADI. The CDR3 is made up of 11 amino acids. In DNA form, the CDR3 reads TGCGCCAGCTCAGATAACTATGGCTACACCTTC. Protein product: CASSDNYGYTF.